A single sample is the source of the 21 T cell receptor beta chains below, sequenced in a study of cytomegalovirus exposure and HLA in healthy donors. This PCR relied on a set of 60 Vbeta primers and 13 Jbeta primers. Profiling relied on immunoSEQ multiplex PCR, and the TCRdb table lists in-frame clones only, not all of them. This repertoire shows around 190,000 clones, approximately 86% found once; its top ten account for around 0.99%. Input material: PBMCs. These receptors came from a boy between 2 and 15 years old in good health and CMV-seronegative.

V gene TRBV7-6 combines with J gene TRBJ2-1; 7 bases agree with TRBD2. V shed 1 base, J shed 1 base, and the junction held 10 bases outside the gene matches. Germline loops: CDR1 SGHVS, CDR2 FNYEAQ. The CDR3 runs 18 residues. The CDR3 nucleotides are TGTGCCAGCAGCTTAGGGGGATTCCGAGCGGGATCCTACAATGAGCAGTTCTTC. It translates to CASSLGGFRAGSYNEQFF.

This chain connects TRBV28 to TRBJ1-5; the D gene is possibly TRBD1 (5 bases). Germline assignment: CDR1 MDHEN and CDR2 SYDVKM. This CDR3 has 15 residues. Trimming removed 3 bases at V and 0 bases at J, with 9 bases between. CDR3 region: CASSLGGNSNQPQHF. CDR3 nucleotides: TGTGCCAGCAGTTTGGGGGGGAATAGCAATCAGCCCCAGCATTTT.

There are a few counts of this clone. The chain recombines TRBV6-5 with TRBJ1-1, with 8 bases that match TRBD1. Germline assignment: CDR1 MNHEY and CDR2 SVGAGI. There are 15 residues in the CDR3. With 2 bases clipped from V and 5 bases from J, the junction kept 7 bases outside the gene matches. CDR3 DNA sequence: TGTGCCAGCAGTTACACAAGGACAGGGAGAACTGAAGCTTTCTTT. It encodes CASSYTRTGRTEAFF.

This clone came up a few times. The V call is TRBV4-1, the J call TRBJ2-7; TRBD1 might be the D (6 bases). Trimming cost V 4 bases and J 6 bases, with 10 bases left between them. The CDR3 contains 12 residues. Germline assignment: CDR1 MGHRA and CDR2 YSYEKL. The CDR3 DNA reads TGCGCCAGCAGCCGACAAGGGGGCGAGCAGTACTTC. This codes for CASSRQGGEQYF.

The CDR3 region has the DNA TGTGCCAGCAGCTTAGTTTCCGATGAGCAGTTCTTC. It is translated as CASSLVSDEQFF. This rearrangement joins TRBV7-9 to TRBJ2-1; D remains ambiguous. V was cut by 1 base and J by 8 bases, with 6 bases left in between. Germline assignment: CDR1 SEHNR and CDR2 FQNEAQ (reference sequence). The CDR3 has 12 amino acids.

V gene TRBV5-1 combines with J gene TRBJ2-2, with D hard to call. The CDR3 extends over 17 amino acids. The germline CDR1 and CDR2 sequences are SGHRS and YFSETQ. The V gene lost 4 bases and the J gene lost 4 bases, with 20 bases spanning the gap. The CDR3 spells CASSVATVARLTGELFF. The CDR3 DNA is TGCGCCAGCAGCGTGGCAACCGTCGCTAGACTCACCGGGGAGCTGTTTTTT. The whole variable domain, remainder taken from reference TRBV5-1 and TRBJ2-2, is KAGVTQTPRYLIKTRGQQVTLSCSPISGHRSVSWYQQTPGQGLQFLFEYFSETQRNKGNFPGRFSGRQFSNSRSEMNVSTLELGDSALYLCASSVATVARLTGELFFGEGSRLTVL.

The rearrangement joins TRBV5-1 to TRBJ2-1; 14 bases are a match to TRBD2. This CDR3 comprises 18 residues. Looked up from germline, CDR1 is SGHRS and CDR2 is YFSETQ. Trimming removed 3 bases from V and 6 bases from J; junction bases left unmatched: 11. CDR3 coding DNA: TGCGCCAGCAGCTCGGGACTAGCGGGAGTTAGATCTGCCAATGAGCAGTTCTTC. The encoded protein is CASSSGLAGVRSANEQFF. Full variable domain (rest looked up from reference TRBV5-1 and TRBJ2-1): KAGVTQTPRYLIKTRGQQVTLSCSPISGHRSVSWYQQTPGQGLQFLFEYFSETQRNKGNFPGRFSGRQFSNSRSEMNVSTLELGDSALYLCASSSGLAGVRSANEQFFGPGTRLTVL.

In nucleotides, the CDR3 is TGTGCCAGCTCAGAAGGGGCCCGAGATACGCAGTATTTT. Translated, it gives CASSEGARDTQYF. The chain uses TRBV18 and TRBJ2-3, with D possibly TRBD1 on 5 matching bases. Trimming stripped 5 bases from V and 5 bases from J, with 11 bases between. The CDR3 has 13 amino acids. Germline lookup yields CDR1 KGHSH and CDR2 LQKENI. Complete variable domain (other parts from reference TRBV18 and TRBJ2-3): NAGVMQNPRHLVRRRGQEARLRCSPMKGHSHVYWYRQLPEEGLKFMVYLQKENIIDESGMPKERFSAEFPKEGPSILRIQQVVRGDSAAYFCASSEGARDTQYFGPGTRLTVL.

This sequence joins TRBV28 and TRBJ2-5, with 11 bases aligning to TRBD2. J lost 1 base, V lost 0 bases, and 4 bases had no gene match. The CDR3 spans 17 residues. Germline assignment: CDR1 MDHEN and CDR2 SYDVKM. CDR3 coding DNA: TGTGCCAGCAGTTTATGGTCTCTAGCGGGGGGCCAAGAGACCCAGTACTTC. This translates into CASSLWSLAGGQETQYF.

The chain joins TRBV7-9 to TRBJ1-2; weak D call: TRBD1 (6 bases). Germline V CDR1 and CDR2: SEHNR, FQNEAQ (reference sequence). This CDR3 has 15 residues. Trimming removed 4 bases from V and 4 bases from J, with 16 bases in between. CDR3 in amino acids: CASSSDVPGVYGYTF. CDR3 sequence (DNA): TGTGCCAGCAGCTCAGACGTTCCAGGGGTCTATGGCTACACCTTC.

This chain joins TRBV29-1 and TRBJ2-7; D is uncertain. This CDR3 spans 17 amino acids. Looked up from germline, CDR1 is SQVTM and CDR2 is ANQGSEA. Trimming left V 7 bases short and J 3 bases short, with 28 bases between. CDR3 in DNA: TGCAGCGCTGACGACGTCCGAGATCTAGGAGAGCTCTACGAGCAGTACTTC. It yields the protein CSADDVRDLGELYEQYF.

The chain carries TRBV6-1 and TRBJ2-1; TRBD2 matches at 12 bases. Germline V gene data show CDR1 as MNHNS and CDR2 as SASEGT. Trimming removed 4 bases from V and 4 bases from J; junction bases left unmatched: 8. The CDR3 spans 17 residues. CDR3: CASSVETSGRRYNEQFF. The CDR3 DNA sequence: TGTGCCAGCAGTGTGGAAACTAGCGGGAGGCGGTACAATGAGCAGTTCTTC.

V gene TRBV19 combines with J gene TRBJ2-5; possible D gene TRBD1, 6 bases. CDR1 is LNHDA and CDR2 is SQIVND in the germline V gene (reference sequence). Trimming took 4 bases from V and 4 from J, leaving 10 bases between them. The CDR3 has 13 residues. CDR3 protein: CASSTTGGETQYF. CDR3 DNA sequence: TGTGCCAGTAGTACGACAGGTGGAGAGACCCAGTACTTC.

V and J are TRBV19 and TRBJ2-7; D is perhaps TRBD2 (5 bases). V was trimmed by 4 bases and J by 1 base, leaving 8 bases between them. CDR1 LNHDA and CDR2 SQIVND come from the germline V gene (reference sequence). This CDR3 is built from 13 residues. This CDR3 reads CASSKRGSYEQYF. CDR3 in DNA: TGTGCCAGTAGTAAAAGAGGGTCCTACGAGCAGTACTTC.

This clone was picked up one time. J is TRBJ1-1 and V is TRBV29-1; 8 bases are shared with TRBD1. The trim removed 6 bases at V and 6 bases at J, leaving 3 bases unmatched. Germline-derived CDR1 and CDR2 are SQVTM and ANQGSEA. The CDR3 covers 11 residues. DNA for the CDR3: TGCAGCGTCCAGACAGGGGCTGAAGCTTTCTTT. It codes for CSVQTGAEAFF.

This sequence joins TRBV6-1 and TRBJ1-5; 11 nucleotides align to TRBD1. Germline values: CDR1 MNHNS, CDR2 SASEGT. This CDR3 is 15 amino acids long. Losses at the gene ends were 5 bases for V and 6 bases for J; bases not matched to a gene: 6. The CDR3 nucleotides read TGTGCCAGCAGTCGCCGGACAGGGGGCGGTCAGCCCCAGCATTTT. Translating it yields CASSRRTGGGQPQHF.

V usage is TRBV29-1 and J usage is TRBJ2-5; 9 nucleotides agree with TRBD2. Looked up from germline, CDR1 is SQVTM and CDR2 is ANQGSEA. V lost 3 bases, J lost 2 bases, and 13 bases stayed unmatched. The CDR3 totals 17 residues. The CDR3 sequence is CSVERRRTSGQQETQYF. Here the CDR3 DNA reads TGCAGCGTTGAGAGGAGGAGAACTAGCGGGCAGCAAGAGACCCAGTACTTC. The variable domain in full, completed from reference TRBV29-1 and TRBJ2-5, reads SAVISQKPSRDICQRGTSLTIQCQVDSQVTMMFWYRQQPGQSLTLIATANQGSEATYESGFVIDKFPISRPNLTFSTLTVSNMSPEDSSIYLCSVERRRTSGQQETQYFGPGTRLLVL.

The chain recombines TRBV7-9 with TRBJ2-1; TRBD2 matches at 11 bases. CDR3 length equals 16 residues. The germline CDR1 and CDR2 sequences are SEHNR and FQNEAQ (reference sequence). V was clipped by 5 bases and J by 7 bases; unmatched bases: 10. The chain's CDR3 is CASSPVAGGPENEQFF. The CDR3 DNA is TGTGCCAGCAGCCCCGTAGCGGGAGGGCCGGAAAATGAGCAGTTCTTC.

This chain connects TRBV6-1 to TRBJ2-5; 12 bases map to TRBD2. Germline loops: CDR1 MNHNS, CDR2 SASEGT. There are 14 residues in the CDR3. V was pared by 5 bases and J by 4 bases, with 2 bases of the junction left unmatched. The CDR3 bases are TGTGCCAGCAGTCTACTAGCGGGGGGAGAGACCCAGTACTTC. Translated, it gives CASSLLAGGETQYF.

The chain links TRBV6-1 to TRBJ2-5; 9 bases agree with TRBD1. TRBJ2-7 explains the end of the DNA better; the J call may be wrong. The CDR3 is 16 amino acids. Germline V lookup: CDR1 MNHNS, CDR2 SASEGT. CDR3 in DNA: TGTGCCAGCAGTGGCCCTCGGACAGGGGCTTTCTACGAGCAGTACTTC. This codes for CASSGPRTGAFYEQYF.

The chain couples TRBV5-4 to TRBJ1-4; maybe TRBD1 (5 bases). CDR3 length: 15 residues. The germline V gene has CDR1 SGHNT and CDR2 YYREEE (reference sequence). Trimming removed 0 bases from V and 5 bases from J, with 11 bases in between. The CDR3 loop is CASSLGQPMNEKLFF. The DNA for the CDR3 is TGTGCCAGCAGCTTGGGACAGCCCATGAATGAAAAACTGTTTTTT.